The 7 T cell receptor beta chains presented below share a single source sample, sequenced in a study of blood T cell repertoires in COVID-19. TCRdb's copy holds only in-frame clones and misses some; the assay was immunoSEQ multiplex PCR. The sample lists 60,000 to 85,000 clones, just under 80% seen once, with roughly 6.5% in the top ten. Sequences were obtained from peripheral blood. These receptors came from a woman in her sixties with acute or convalescent COVID-19.

The table lists this clone with a few counts. CDR3 nucleotides: TGTGCCAGTAGTATAGTTTCGGGACTGGCCGGTAATCAGCCCCAGCATTTT. Translated: CASSIVSGLAGNQPQHF. The chain couples TRBV19 to TRBJ1-5; TRBD1 might be the D (5 bases). Germline loops: CDR1 LNHDA, CDR2 SQIVND (reference sequence). The CDR3 loop spans 17 amino acids. V shed 1 base and J shed 4 bases, with 17 bases lying between them.

The chain links TRBV4-1 to TRBJ2-2; maybe TRBD1 (6 bases). V lost 1 base to trimming and J lost 6 bases, with 18 bases between them. This CDR3 has 17 residues. CDR1 and CDR2 from the germline V gene are MGHRA and YSYEKL. CDR3 nucleotides: TGCGCCAGCAGCCAAGTGCCCGGCAGGGGCGGTTCCGGGGAGCTGTTTTTT. Translation gives CASSQVPGRGGSGELFF.

The chain employs TRBV19 and TRBJ1-1; D remains unclear. Trimming took off 3 bases at V and 0 bases at J, with 11 bases between the two ends. This CDR3 is built from 15 residues. The germline CDR1 and CDR2 sequences are LNHDA and SQIVND (reference sequence). The CDR3 coding sequence is TGTGCCAGTAGTATGTTCGGGTTAATGAACACTGAAGCTTTCTTT. The encoded protein is CASSMFGLMNTEAFF.

The V gene is TRBV7-9, the J gene TRBJ2-5; 10 nucleotides agree with TRBD2. The CDR3 is 16 residues long. Looked up from germline, CDR1 is SEHNR and CDR2 is FQNEAQ (reference sequence). V was clipped by 5 bases and J by 1 base; unmatched bases: 7. The DNA of the CDR3 is TGTGCCAGCAGCCGGACTAGCGGTACCTCCCAAGAGACCCAGTACTTC. This codes for CASSRTSGTSQETQYF.

The V call is TRBV3-1 (or the pseudogene TRBV3-2), the J call TRBJ1-2; 10 positions agree with TRBD1. V was pared by 4 bases and J by 2 bases, with 1 base of the junction left unmatched. The CDR3 length is 14 residues. CDR1 and CDR2 (germline): LGHDT, YNNKEL (reference sequence). The CDR3 region has the DNA TGTGCCAGCAGCCGGGACAGGGGCAACTATGGCTACACCTTC. Translating gives CASSRDRGNYGYTF.

V gene TRBV28 combines with J gene TRBJ2-4; TRBD1 matches at 9 bases. With V trimmed by 4 bases and J by 6 bases, 4 bases remained unmatched. Per germline, CDR1 MDHEN and CDR2 SYDVKM. CDR3 length: 14 amino acids. CDR3 in DNA: TGTGCCAGCAGTTGGACAGGGGTTTTAAACATTCAGTACTTC. Translating gives CASSWTGVLNIQYF.

The V and J genes are TRBV7-2 and TRBJ1-5, with a weak D call TRBD1 (5 bases). CDR1 is SGHTA, CDR2 FQGNSA, per germline. V dropped 5 bases and J dropped 2 bases, with 10 bases sitting between them. The CDR3 covers 14 residues. CDR3 residues: CASSRRGGNQPQHF. In DNA, the CDR3 is TGTGCCAGCAGCCGGAGGGGTGGCAATCAGCCCCAGCATTTT.